This T cell receptor beta chain came from a study of T cells after yellow fever vaccination. MiXCR was run by TCRdb on the 5' RACE reads, yielding one entry per CDR3 protein. The sample yields some 350,000 distinct CDR3 sequences, approximately 4% seen once. The source was PBMCs, collected 5 days after the yellow fever booster vaccination. This TCR was sampled from a man between 18 and 29 years old who received the YFV17D yellow fever vaccine.

The CDR3 region has the DNA TGTGCCAGCATAGCGGTGAGCACAGATACGCAGTATTTT. This sequence encodes CASIAVSTDTQYF. The J gene is TRBJ2-3, the V gene TRBV2, with D perhaps matching TRBD2 (6 bases). The V end was cut by 7 bases, the J end by 0 bases, with 8 bases between. Germline CDR1 reads SNHLY; CDR2 reads FYNNEI. The CDR3 totals 13 residues.